These T cell receptor beta chains were read from a single sample in a study of T cell changes during pregnancy in multiple sclerosis. Clones were read by immunoSEQ multiplex PCR, and TCRdb kept only the in-frame ones, dropping some. The table includes about 52,000 clones, approximately 92% detected once. The sample in question was CD4+ T cells from peripheral blood mononuclear cells, obtained in the third trimester of pregnancy. These receptors were collected from a female donor with multiple sclerosis, enrolled in a pregnancy study. The CDR3 runs from the conserved cysteine through the conserved F or W. A D gene is named only where the DNA matches it firmly. Where a row states a size, it is once, few, many or the class of an expanded clone; other rows omit it.

D gene | J gene | V gene | clone size | CDR3 protein | CDR3 DNA
NA | TRBJ1-1 | TRBV27 | NA | CASRYGFGGTEAFF | TGTGCCAGCAGGTACGGTTTCGGGGGCACTGAAGCTTTCTTT
TRBD1 | TRBJ2-7 | TRBV10-3 | NA | CAISESRGLSYEQYF | TGTGCCATCAGTGAGTCGAGGGGGCTCTCCTACGAGCAGTACTTC
NA | TRBJ1-1 | TRBV5-5 | NA | CASRSFLSGAFF | TGTGCCAGCCGTAGCTTTTTGTCGGGAGCTTTCTTT
NA | TRBJ1-6 | TRBV27 | NA | CASSPTAISYNSPLHF | TGTGCCAGCAGTCCAACAGCAATCTCCTATAATTCACCCCTCCACTTT
NA | TRBJ2-1 | TRBV5-5 | NA | CASRAVGVLVYNEQFF | TGTGCCAGCAGGGCGGTGGGAGTACTCGTTTACAATGAGCAGTTCTTC
NA | TRBJ2-3 | TRBV10-2 | NA | CASGQGGTDTQYF | TGCGCCAGCGGACAGGGAGGGACAGATACGCAGTATTTT
TRBD1 | TRBJ2-4 | TRBV7-2 | NA | CASSPRDSKNIQYF | TGTGCCAGCAGCCCCCGGGACAGCAAAAACATTCAGTACTTC
TRBD1 | TRBJ1-1 | TRBV5-1 | once | CASSRITGTENTEAFF | TGCGCCAGCAGCAGGATCACCGGGACAGAGAACACTGAAGCTTTCTTT
NA | TRBJ2-3 | TRBV7-3 | NA | CASSLRSGRADTQYF | TGTGCCAGCAGCCTAAGGTCCGGTCGCGCAGATACGCAGTATTTT
TRBD1 | TRBJ2-3 | TRBV7-9 | NA | CASSYRQGGPDTQYF | TGTGCCAGCAGCTACCGACAGGGGGGGCCAGATACGCAGTATTTT
NA | TRBJ2-3 | TRBV25-1 | NA | CASSVGDTQYF | TGTGCCAGCAGTGTCGGGGATACGCAGTATTTT
NA | TRBJ2-1 | TRBV20-1 | NA | CSAAQGNEQFF | TGCAGTGCTGCCCAGGGCAATGAGCAGTTCTTC
TRBD1 | TRBJ1-4 | TRBV4-2 | NA | CASSRPGTGNEKLFF | TGTGCCAGCAGCCGCCCCGGGACAGGGAATGAAAAACTGTTTTTT
TRBD1 | TRBJ2-7 | TRBV15 | NA | CATSRDQGTGPYEQYF | TGTGCCACCAGCAGAGACCAGGGGACAGGGCCCTACGAGCAGTACTTC
NA | TRBJ2-5 | TRBV6-5 | NA | CASSHGLQETQYF | TGTGCCAGCAGCCACGGTCTCCAAGAGACCCAGTACTTC
NA | TRBJ1-2 | TRBV5-3 | NA | CARSSGFDRANYGYTF | TGTGCCAGAAGCTCGGGGTTTGATAGGGCTAACTATGGCTACACCTTC
NA | TRBJ1-2 | TRBV7-3 | NA | CASRIGTGYGYTF | TGTGCCAGCAGGATTGGGACTGGCTATGGCTACACCTTC
TRBD1 | TRBJ2-7 | TRBV5-1 | once | CASSWGQGGEYF | TGCGCCAGCAGCTGGGGACAGGGCGGAGAGTACTTC
NA | TRBJ2-7 | TRBV4-3 | once | CASSQDYGLGRGQPYEQYF | TGCGCCAGCAGCCAAGATTACGGTCTGGGGCGGGGGCAACCCTACGAGCAGTACTTC
TRBD1 | TRBJ1-4 | TRBV5-1 | NA | CASSMDREGEKLFF | TGCGCCAGCAGCATGGACAGGGAAGGGGAAAAACTGTTTTTT
NA | TRBJ1-1 | TRBV5-4 | few | CASSLNRDRNTEAFF | TGTGCCAGCAGCTTGAACAGGGATAGAAACACTGAAGCTTTCTTT
TRBD1 | TRBJ2-7 | TRBV2 | NA | CASSEDRGRYEQYF | TGTGCCAGCAGCGAAGACAGGGGGAGGTACGAGCAGTACTTC
TRBD2 | TRBJ2-2 | TRBV5-1 | NA | CASSLRGEAGELFF | TGCGCCAGCAGCTTGCGGGGGGAGGCCGGGGAGCTGTTTTTT
NA | TRBJ2-5 | TRBV5-1 | NA | CASSSSMIGQETQYF | TGCGCCAGCAGCTCGAGCATGATCGGCCAAGAGACCCAGTACTTC
NA | TRBJ1-1 | TRBV14 | NA | CASSQGQGRLNTEAFF | TGTGCCAGCAGCCAAGGGCAGGGGCGTTTGAACACTGAAGCTTTCTTT
NA | TRBJ1-4 | TRBV10-3 | NA | CAISEGGATNEKLFF | TGTGCCATCAGTGAGGGGGGGGCAACTAATGAAAAACTGTTTTTT
NA | TRBJ1-4 | TRBV7-2 | NA | CASSRRGGNEKLFF | TGTGCCAGCAGCCGCCGGGGTGGTAATGAAAAACTGTTTTTT
NA | TRBJ1-1 | TRBV7-8 | NA | CASSLGGDAEAFF | TGTGCCAGCAGCTTAGGGGGAGACGCTGAAGCTTTCTTT
NA | TRBJ2-3 | TRBV9 | once | CASSVAIGGGTDTQYF | TGTGCCAGCAGCGTAGCTATAGGGGGGGGCACAGATACGCAGTATTTT
NA | TRBJ2-4 | TRBV20-1 | NA | CSARGENIQYF | TGCAGTGCTAGGGGCGAAAACATTCAGTACTTC
TRBD1 | TRBJ1-5 | TRBV4-3 | NA | CASSQDSQGVQPQHF | TGCGCCAGCAGCCAAGATAGTCAGGGGGTTCAGCCCCAGCATTTT
TRBD2 | TRBJ2-2 | TRBV4-3 | NA | CASSQMGGVHTGELFF | TGCGCCAGCAGCCAAATGGGAGGGGTCCACACCGGGGAGCTGTTTTTT
NA | TRBJ1-1 | TRBV10-3 | NA | CAISESGRNTEAFF | TGTGCCATCAGTGAGTCTGGCAGGAACACTGAAGCTTTCTTT
NA | TRBJ1-1 | TRBV12-5 | NA | CASGTGSNTEAFF | TGTGCTAGTGGGACAGGTTCGAACACTGAAGCTTTCTTT
NA | TRBJ2-2 | TRBV19 | NA | CASSIVRGGTGELFF | TGTGCAAGTAGTATAGTAAGGGGGGGCACCGGGGAGCTGTTTTTT